These T cell receptor beta chains were read from a single sample in a study of T cells in Graves' hyperthyroidism and ophthalmopathy. In TCRdb, the multiplex PCR reads were re-called with MiXCR into one record per CDR3 protein. The data contain about 590,000 distinct CDR3 sequences, approximately 15% of them singletons. The sample comprised blood. The receptors originated from a woman under 30 with Graves' ophthalmopathy. CDR3s include the opening cysteine and the closing phenylalanine or tryptophan. D genes are given only for firm matches. Expanded clones are given a class, and other clones once, few, many or no size at all.

CDR3 DNA: TGTGCCAGCAGCTCCCCTTTCCGGGGTATGAGGGGGGGGGACGGCGGCTACACCTTC
CDR3 protein: CASSSPFRGMRGGDGGYTF
D gene: .
V gene: TRBV7-3
J gene: TRBJ1-2
clone size: .

CDR3 DNA: TGTGCCAGCAGCTCACTAGCGGGTTTCCCCTACGAGCAGTACTTC
CDR3 protein: CASSSLAGFPYEQYF
D gene: TRBD2
V gene: TRBV7-2
J gene: TRBJ2-7
clone size: .

CDR3 DNA: TGCAGCGTTGCGGAAACAGCCCTCTATGGCTACACCTTC
CDR3 protein: CSVAETALYGYTF
D gene: .
V gene: TRBV29-1
J gene: TRBJ1-2
clone size: few

CDR3 DNA: TGCAGTGCTAGAGGGGACAGGCTGTATAATTCACCCCTCCACTTT
CDR3 protein: CSARGDRLYNSPLHF
D gene: TRBD1
V gene: TRBV20-1
J gene: TRBJ1-6
clone size: few

CDR3 DNA: TGTGCCAGTAGTTTTGGGACTAGCGGGACAACCTACGAGCAGTACTTC
CDR3 protein: CASSFGTSGTTYEQYF
D gene: TRBD2
V gene: TRBV19
J gene: TRBJ2-7
clone size: few

CDR3 DNA: TGCGCCAGCAGCCGCGGGCCCGGGGATGGGGCCAACGTCCTGACTTTC
CDR3 protein: CASSRGPGDGANVLTF
D gene: .
V gene: TRBV4-1
J gene: TRBJ2-6
clone size: few

CDR3 DNA: TGCAGTGCCTCCGGGACAGTCTCAACCTACGAGCAGTACTTC
CDR3 protein: CSASGTVSTYEQYF
D gene: TRBD1
V gene: TRBV20-1
J gene: TRBJ2-7
clone size: .

CDR3 DNA: TGCAGTGCTACAGAAACCGACTCAGATACGCAGTATTTT
CDR3 protein: CSATETDSDTQYF
D gene: .
V gene: TRBV20-1
J gene: TRBJ2-3
clone size: many

CDR3 DNA: TGTGCCATCAGTGAGCGGGGACAGGATGGCTACACCTTC
CDR3 protein: CAISERGQDGYTF
D gene: TRBD1
V gene: TRBV10-3
J gene: TRBJ1-2
clone size: .

CDR3 DNA: TGTGCCAGCAGTTTGGTAGCGGGAGCTGGCGCAGATACGCAGTATTTT
CDR3 protein: CASSLVAGAGADTQYF
D gene: TRBD2
V gene: TRBV6-1
J gene: TRBJ2-3
clone size: many

CDR3 DNA: TGCAGTGCTTTGGCCGCGACAGGGGGGTCACCCCTCCACTTT
CDR3 protein: CSALAATGGSPLHF
D gene: TRBD1
V gene: TRBV20-1
J gene: TRBJ1-6
clone size: .

CDR3 DNA: TGTGCCAGCAGTCCCAGACTAGCGCCCCACAATGAGCAGTTCTTC
CDR3 protein: CASSPRLAPHNEQFF
D gene: TRBD2
V gene: TRBV28
J gene: TRBJ2-1
clone size: many

CDR3 DNA: TGTGCCAGCAGTTGGGGTGGGGGTGAGCAGTTCTTC
CDR3 protein: CASSWGGGEQFF
D gene: .
V gene: TRBV12-3/TRBV12-4
J gene: TRBJ2-1
clone size: .

CDR3 DNA: TGTGCCAGCACCTCGCTGAGGGGTCGGGCCTACAATGAGCAGTTCTTC
CDR3 protein: CASTSLRGRAYNEQFF
D gene: .
V gene: TRBV12-3/TRBV12-4
J gene: TRBJ2-1
clone size: many

CDR3 DNA: TGTGCCAGCAGTTTATGGCCGAATCAAGAGACCCAGTACTTC
CDR3 protein: CASSLWPNQETQYF
D gene: .
V gene: TRBV28
J gene: TRBJ2-5
clone size: many

CDR3 DNA: TGTGCCAGCAGTGGTTTAGCCTTTGGGAGCTACAATGAGCAGTTCTTC
CDR3 protein: CASSGLAFGSYNEQFF
D gene: .
V gene: TRBV6-1
J gene: TRBJ2-1
clone size: many

CDR3 DNA: TGTGCCAGCAGTTTTGGGGACAGGAGCGCCAGGGGCTACACCTTC
CDR3 protein: CASSFGDRSARGYTF
D gene: TRBD1
V gene: TRBV28
J gene: TRBJ1-2
clone size: many

CDR3 DNA: TGTGCCAGCAGTTACTCGAACGGTTATGGCTACACCTTC
CDR3 protein: CASSYSNGYGYTF
D gene: .
V gene: TRBV6-2/TRBV6-3
J gene: TRBJ1-2
clone size: once